This TCR beta chain was documented in a study of T cell responses to AZD1222 COVID-19 vaccine. Study conclusions and caveats: Elevations in Spike-specific TCR breadth and depth followed administration of two AZD1222 doses. Donors were mostly white British, more females; clonal diversity possibly underestimated. Vaccine-associated CD4 TCRs ranged over spike, dominating at 160-218 and 743-854.

Clones were sequenced by immunoSEQ multiplex PCR, and TCRdb holds only the in-frame ones, with some missing. The sample comprises some 150,000 clones, over 85% of which are singletons, and 0.91% rests with the top ten. Turning to this clone: Its cognate antigen is unknown.

Trimming cost V 4 bases and J 0 bases; bases outside gene matches: 10. Looked up from germline, CDR1 is MDHEN and CDR2 is SYDVKM. This CDR3 spans 18 amino acids. Sample: peripheral blood, taken on day 0 of MenACWY control vaccination. The clonotype was recovered from an adult in good health. The chain joins TRBV28 to TRBJ2-3; 10 positions agree with TRBD2. CDR3 DNA sequence: TGTGCCAGCAGTTCCCTCAGCGGGAGGGTTTCTAGCACAGATACGCAGTATTTT. Its protein is CASSSLSGRVSSTDTQYF.